The clone carrying this TCR beta chain was counted a few times. Germline values: CDR1 MGHDK, CDR2 SYGVNS. V gave up 3 bases and J gave up 0 bases, with 8 bases separating them. This CDR3 has 14 amino acids. The data are from a study of blood T cells in healthy people across ages. The authors ran a second PCR of roughly 7 to 11 cycles using a sample-barcoded 5' primer and a J-beta primer mix. Via MiXCR, TCRdb re-called the 5' RACE reads, giving one row per CDR3 protein. The sample has some 1.5 million distinct CDR3 sequences, under 55% seen once. Sequenced material: blood. The receptor was isolated from a woman between 18 and 30 years old in good health. The V call is TRBV25-1, the J call TRBJ2-5; possibly TRBD1 for D (6 bases). In nucleotides, the CDR3 is TGTGCCAGCAGTGATAACAGGGACCAAGAGACCCAGTACTTC. The encoded protein is CASSDNRDQETQYF.